Described below is a single T cell receptor (beta chain) sequence and its context. The record originates from a study of shared clonotypes between healthy human individuals. Only in-frame clones appear in the TCRdb table, and some are missing; sequencing was by immunoSEQ multiplex PCR. The sample yields millions of clones, about 92% seen once. Germline CDR1 reads SGHDT; CDR2 reads YYEEEE. The V and J ends lost 2 bases and 5 bases, in that order; junction bases with no gene match: 1. The CDR3 spans 13 residues. Naive CD8 cells lacked CD45RO, underwent positive selection for CCR7 and left out terminally differentiated effector memory CD45RA+ cells.

This TCR was recovered from a man between 18 and 35 years old in good health. Some clones in this sample may be carry-over from other donors' samples. V and J are TRBV5-6 and TRBJ1-1; 9 bases align to TRBD1. The sample was naive CD8+ T cells from PBMCs. Written as DNA, the CDR3 is TGTGCCAGCAGCTTCGGGACAGGGACTGAAGCTTTCTTT. Translated: CASSFGTGTEAFF.